The 22 T cell receptor beta chains below were found in one sample sequenced in a study of blood T cell repertoires in COVID-19. Sequencing was performed with immunoSEQ multiplex PCR; in TCRdb, only in-frame clones are kept and a portion is missing. The sample has tens of thousands of clones; 82% are singletons. Source material: peripheral blood. These receptors were collected from a woman in her sixties or seventies with acute or convalescent COVID-19.

This clone has only one observation. This sequence joins TRBV2 and TRBJ1-5, with D possibly being TRBD1 (5 bases). CDR1 and CDR2 (germline): SNHLY, FYNNEI. Between the trimmed V and J ends, which lost 7 bases and 5 bases, there was a span of 12 bases. The CDR3 runs 13 residues. The CDR3 spells CASTIGTYQPQHF. The CDR3 DNA reads as TGTGCCAGCACCATCGGGACTTATCAGCCCCAGCATTTT.

The rearrangement uses TRBV2 and TRBJ2-3; 7 bases agree with TRBD2. Germline CDR1 reads SNHLY; CDR2 reads FYNNEI. This CDR3 spans 16 amino acids. V shed 2 bases and J 0 bases; nucleotides not matched to a gene: 5. The CDR3 DNA follows: TGTGCCAGCAGTGAATTGCGGGGGACTAGCACAGATACGCAGTATTTT. It yields the protein CASSELRGTSTDTQYF.

V and J are TRBV12-5 and TRBJ2-2, with 16 nucleotides matching TRBD2. The CDR3 totals 18 residues. Germline V gene lookup returns CDR1 LGHNT and CDR2 FRNRAP. The trim removed 5 bases at V and 3 bases at J, leaving 6 bases unmatched. The CDR3: CASGIGTSGGDDTGELFF. For the CDR3, the DNA is TGTGCTAGTGGTATAGGGACTAGCGGGGGGGACGACACCGGGGAGCTGTTTTTT.

V is TRBV7-2 and J is TRBJ2-5; 7 bases match TRBD1. Germline V gene sequence: CDR1 SGHTA, CDR2 FQGNSA. The CDR3 is 13 amino acids. J was trimmed by 5 bases and V by 3 bases; bases with no gene match: 3. Here the CDR3 reads CASSFDRAETQYF. In DNA form, the CDR3 reads TGTGCCAGCAGCTTCGACAGGGCTGAGACCCAGTACTTC.

V and J are TRBV5-1 and TRBJ1-1, with a tentative D call TRBD1 (5 bases). Trimming left V 2 bases short and J 1 base short, with 9 bases between. The CDR3 runs 14 residues. Germline V lookup: CDR1 SGHRS, CDR2 YFSETQ. CDR3 amino acids: CASSLRGRNTEAFF. The CDR3 DNA is TGCGCCAGCAGCTTACGGGGGAGGAACACTGAAGCTTTCTTT.

This clone was seen only once. The chain joins TRBV6-6 to TRBJ1-1; 10 nucleotides agree with TRBD1. The CDR3 covers 16 residues. J was trimmed by 6 bases and V by 4 bases; bases with no gene match: 11. The germline gives CDR1 MNHNY, CDR2 SVGAGI (reference sequence). The CDR3 sequence is CASSLGQGQLRAEAFF. The CDR3 nucleotides are TGTGCCAGCAGTTTGGGACAGGGGCAATTGAGGGCTGAAGCTTTCTTT.

This clone has just a few counts. The chain is built from TRBV2 and TRBJ1-2; 10 nucleotides line up with TRBD1. The germline gives CDR1 SNHLY, CDR2 FYNNEI. The CDR3 covers 14 residues. J lost 4 bases, V lost 5 bases, and 4 bases had no gene match. The CDR3 region is CASSQGQGPYGYTF. CDR3 bases: TGTGCCAGCAGTCAGGGACAGGGGCCCTATGGCTACACCTTC. The whole variable domain, filled in from reference TRBV2 and TRBJ1-2, reads EPEVTQTPSHQVTQMGQEVILRCVPISNHLYFYWYRQILGQKVEFLVSFYNNEISEKSEIFDDQFSVERPDGSNFTLKIRSTKLEDSAMYFCASSQGQGPYGYTFGSGTRLTVV.

This chain uses TRBV7-3 with TRBJ2-3; 7 bases agree with TRBD2. V dropped 4 bases and J dropped 3; count of bases not matched to a gene: 10. The CDR3 runs to 16 residues. Germline V gives CDR1 SGHTA, CDR2 FQGTGA. The CDR3 is CASSYVAGDGTDTQYF. In DNA form, the CDR3 reads TGTGCCAGCAGCTACGTTGCGGGGGACGGAACAGATACGCAGTATTTT.

CDR3 sequence: CASSRGDYNEQFF. The DNA of the CDR3 is TGCGCCAGCAGCAGGGGCGACTACAATGAGCAGTTCTTC. V gene TRBV5-1 combines with J gene TRBJ2-1; tentative D call: TRBD1 (5 bases). Germline values: CDR1 SGHRS, CDR2 YFSETQ. V was shortened by 4 bases and J by 3 bases, with 8 bases between the two germline ends. The CDR3 consists of 13 residues.

V is TRBV10-1 and J is TRBJ2-7; D is unclear. Germline assignment: CDR1 WNHNN and CDR2 SYGVQD (reference sequence). V lost 3 bases and J 0 bases, leaving 3 bases between the germline ends. The CDR3 has 12 residues. Written as DNA, the CDR3 is TGCGCCAGCAGTGACAGCTCCTACGAGCAGTACTTC. This translates into CASSDSSYEQYF.

The rearrangement links TRBV7-9 to TRBJ1-1, with 7 bases identical to TRBD1. CDR1 is SEHNR and CDR2 is FQNEAQ in the germline V gene (reference sequence). V lost 5 bases, J lost 3 bases, and 9 bases stayed unmatched. This CDR3 comprises 15 residues. In DNA, the CDR3 is TGTGCCAGCAGCATTACACAGGGGCTCGACACTGAAGCTTTCTTT. This translates into CASSITQGLDTEAFF.

The V and J genes are TRBV7-9 and TRBJ1-1, with TRBD1 matching 11 bases. Germline trimming cut 5 bases from V and 0 bases from J; bases unmatched to any gene: 14. Germline CDR1 reads SEHNR; CDR2 reads FQNEAQ (reference sequence). The length of the CDR3 is 19 residues. The CDR3 loop reads CASSDPGQGVRRMNTEAFF. CDR3 DNA: TGTGCCAGCAGCGATCCGGGACAGGGGGTGAGGCGAATGAACACTGAAGCTTTCTTT.

The J gene is TRBJ2-1, the V gene TRBV19, with TRBD2 matching 8 bases. This CDR3 spans 16 amino acids. The J segment lost 7 bases and the V segment lost 4 bases, leaving 12 bases of the junction unmatched. CDR1 is LNHDA, CDR2 SQIVND, per germline (reference sequence). CDR3 in amino acids: CASSTSAGVDRNEQFF. The CDR3 nucleotides are TGTGCCAGTAGTACCTCAGCGGGAGTTGATAGGAATGAGCAGTTCTTC.

The chain couples TRBV5-1 to TRBJ2-1; unclear D gene. Between the trimmed V and J ends, which lost 2 bases and 8 bases, there was a span of 5 bases. CDR1 is SGHRS and CDR2 is YFSETQ in the germline V gene. The CDR3 is 11 amino acids. The CDR3: CASSLRDEQFF. DNA of the CDR3: TGCGCCAGCAGCTTACGCGATGAGCAGTTCTTC.

This chain connects TRBV28 to TRBJ2-7; 8 positions agree with TRBD1. This CDR3 is 14 amino acids long. Per the germline V gene, CDR1 is MDHEN and CDR2 is SYDVKM. The V segment lost 5 bases and the J segment 1 base; nucleotides outside the gene matches: 4. CDR3: CASSPRDRSYEQYF. CDR3 DNA sequence: TGTGCCAGCAGTCCCCGGGACAGGTCCTACGAGCAGTACTTC.

The V and J genes are TRBV28 and TRBJ1-1, with D uncertain. V shed 7 bases and J shed 1 base, with 13 bases lying between them. Germline V CDR1 and CDR2: MDHEN, SYDVKM. The CDR3 runs 14 residues. CDR3 nucleotide sequence: TGTGCCAGCACCTTACGACGAGGGAACACTGAAGCTTTCTTT. Protein sequence: CASTLRRGNTEAFF.

V and J are TRBV29-1 and TRBJ2-5; 7 bases fit TRBD1. CDR3 length: 14 amino acids. Germline V lookup: CDR1 SQVTM, CDR2 ANQGSEA. J lost 3 bases, V lost 6 bases, and 10 bases had no gene match. CDR3 protein: CSVRQGALEETQYF. In nucleotides, the CDR3 is TGCAGCGTCCGACAGGGTGCTTTAGAAGAGACCCAGTACTTC.

This chain links TRBV10-3 with TRBJ2-1, with D possibly being TRBD1 (5 bases). Per the germline V gene, CDR1 is ENHRY and CDR2 is SYGVKD. Trimming stripped 3 bases from V and 5 bases from J, with 14 bases between. The CDR3 runs to 15 residues. Written as DNA, the CDR3 is TGTGCCATCAGTGAACAGGCCCTCCATAACAATGAGCAGTTCTTC. This encodes CAISEQALHNNEQFF.

The rearrangement joins TRBV19 to TRBJ1-2; 7 bases are shared with TRBD1. The CDR3 has 15 residues. In germline, CDR1 is LNHDA, CDR2 SQIVND (reference sequence). The ends lost 7 bases at V and 2 bases at J; junction bases unmatched: 10. CDR3 nucleotide sequence: TGTGCCAGTACCAAATATGGGACAGAGAACTATGGCTACACCTTC. As protein: CASTKYGTENYGYTF.

The chain has TRBV24-1 and TRBJ2-1; D possibly corresponds to TRBD2 (5 bases). V shed 6 bases and J shed 4 bases, with 15 bases lying between them. The germline V gene encodes CDR1 KGHDR and CDR2 SFDVKD. This CDR3 comprises 15 residues. This CDR3 is CATSLASNNYNEQFF. In DNA form, the CDR3 reads TGTGCCACCAGTTTAGCTAGCAATAATTACAATGAGCAGTTCTTC.

The table lists this clone with a count of one. This sequence joins TRBV28 and TRBJ2-3, with 9 bases lining up with TRBD2. V shed 6 bases, J shed 5 bases, and the junction held 9 bases outside the gene matches. Germline lookup yields CDR1 MDHEN and CDR2 SYDVKM. The CDR3 contains 15 residues. The DNA for the CDR3 is TGTGCCAGCAGCGTGCGGGGGGGGCTTATAGATACGCAGTATTTT. This gives the protein CASSVRGGLIDTQYF.

The chain recombines TRBV7-9 with TRBJ1-4; a weak D match, TRBD1 (5 bases). Between the trimmed V and J ends, which lost 4 bases and 2 bases, there was a span of 14 bases. The CDR3 extends over 16 amino acids. Germline V CDR1 and CDR2: SEHNR, FQNEAQ (reference sequence). The CDR3 sequence: CASSSALGGTNEKLFF. The CDR3 DNA reads TGTGCCAGCAGCTCAGCTTTGGGGGGGACTAATGAAAAACTGTTTTTT.